This TCR beta chain was captured in a study of blood T cell repertoires in COVID-19. Looking at the study overall: Nucleic acid was either cDNA or gDNA, and it came from T cells, B-cell-depleted T cells, or PBMCs.

The table came from immunoSEQ multiplex PCR; TCRdb's copy has only in-frame clones and leaves some out. The table has under 25,000 clones, approximately 80% seen once. The sample taken for sequencing was peripheral blood. This receptor was obtained from a man aged 80 or over with active or convalescent COVID-19.

CDR3: CASSSGGTGDGEQYF. DNA of the CDR3: TGTGCCAGCAGTTCGGGGGGGACAGGGGACGGCGAGCAGTACTTC. The chain uses TRBV28 and TRBJ2-7; 10 bases agree with TRBD1. This CDR3 is built from 15 residues. The V gene's germline CDR1 is MDHEN and CDR2 SYDVKM. V shed 4 bases and J 6 bases; nucleotides not matched to a gene: 9.